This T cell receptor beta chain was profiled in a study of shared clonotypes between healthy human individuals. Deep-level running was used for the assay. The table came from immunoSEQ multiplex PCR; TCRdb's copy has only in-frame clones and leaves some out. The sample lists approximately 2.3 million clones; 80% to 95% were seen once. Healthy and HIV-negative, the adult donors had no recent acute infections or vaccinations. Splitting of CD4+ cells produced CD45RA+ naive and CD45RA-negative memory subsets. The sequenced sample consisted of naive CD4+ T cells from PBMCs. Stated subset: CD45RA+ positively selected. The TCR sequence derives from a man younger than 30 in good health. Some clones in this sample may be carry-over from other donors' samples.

The CDR3 DNA sequence: TGTGCCAGCTCAGCCTGGGGACAGGGTTTTGGCTACACCTTC. This gives the protein CASSAWGQGFGYTF. The V and J genes are TRBV18 and TRBJ1-2; TRBD1 aligns across 9 bases. Germline CDR1 is KGHSH and CDR2 is LQKENI. After removal of 5 bases from V and 7 bases from J, the junction contained 8 bases not matched to a gene. The CDR3 is 14 residues long.